This entry lists 17 T cell receptor beta chains sequenced from one sample in a study of T cells in localized non-small cell lung cancer. Profiled with immunoSEQ multiplex PCR; TCRdb holds only in-frame clones, not every one. Among some 16,000 clones listed, 89% were seen once. Specimen: peripheral blood, collected before any cancer treatment. The receptors stem from a female donor of 60 years or more with stage III squamous cell lung carcinoma.

This chain joins TRBV5-4 and TRBJ1-4, with unresolved D. This CDR3 spans 17 amino acids. Germline V CDR1 and CDR2: SGHNT, YYREEE (reference sequence). V was cut by 0 bases and J by 0 bases, with 12 bases left in between. Here the CDR3 DNA reads TGTGCCAGCAGCTTGGAAGGAAACCCCTCAACTAATGAAAAACTGTTTTTT. It is translated as CASSLEGNPSTNEKLFF.

The CDR3 loop reads CASSLSTSGRGNEQFF. Written as DNA, the CDR3 is TGTGCCAGCAGCTTGAGTACTAGCGGGAGGGGAAATGAGCAGTTCTTC. The chain has TRBV5-5 and TRBJ2-1; 13 bases line up with TRBD2. V gave up 1 base and J gave up 7 bases; unmatched junction bases: 5. CDR1 SGHKS and CDR2 YYEKEE come from the germline V gene (reference sequence). CDR3 size: 16 residues.

This rearrangement joins TRBV19 to TRBJ2-1; TRBD2 agrees at 7 bases. CDR1 is LNHDA, CDR2 SQIVND, per germline (reference sequence). The CDR3 has 17 amino acids. V lost 3 bases, J lost 1 base, and 9 bases stayed unmatched. The CDR3 DNA follows: TGTGCCAGTAGTATGGGAAGGGGCGGGAGTTCCTACAATGAGCAGTTCTTC. Its protein product is CASSMGRGGSSYNEQFF.

The rearrangement links TRBV5-1 to TRBJ2-5, with D perhaps TRBD2 (5 bases). This CDR3 is built from 13 residues. The V gene lost 4 bases and the J gene lost 4 bases, with 11 bases spanning the gap. In germline, CDR1 is SGHRS, CDR2 YFSETQ. The CDR3 DNA follows: TGCGCCAGCAGCCGGTCGGAGGCAGAGACCCAGTACTTC. Amino acid sequence: CASSRSEAETQYF.

The V and J genes are TRBV19 and TRBJ1-4; D is undetermined. CDR1 and CDR2 (germline): LNHDA, SQIVND (reference sequence). Trimming took off 6 bases at V and 6 bases at J, with 14 bases between the two ends. The CDR3 spans 14 residues. The CDR3 loop is CASSVQEVDEKLFF. The CDR3 nucleotides are TGTGCCAGTAGCGTGCAGGAGGTGGATGAAAAACTGTTTTTT.

The table lists this clone with a count of one. The chain employs TRBV27 and TRBJ2-5; TRBD2 matches 8 bases. The CDR3 covers 13 residues. Germline trimming cut 3 bases from V and 5 bases from J; bases unmatched to any gene: 2. Germline loops: CDR1 MNHEY, CDR2 SMNVEV (reference sequence). The DNA for the CDR3 is TGTGCCAGCAGTTTGTCTAGCGGGGAGACCCAGTACTTC. Its protein product is CASSLSSGETQYF.

CDR3 residues: CASSNRDSYEQYF. CDR3 in DNA: TGTGCCAGCAGCAACCGGGACAGCTACGAGCAGTACTTC. The chain joins TRBV5-4 to TRBJ2-7, with 7 bases identical to TRBD1. After removal of 4 bases from V and 3 bases from J, the junction contained 4 bases not matched to a gene. The CDR3 totals 13 residues. Germline V lookup: CDR1 SGHNT, CDR2 YYREEE (reference sequence). The full variable domain, its missing parts supplied by reference TRBV5-4 and TRBJ2-7, is ETGVTQSPTHLIKTRGQQVTLRCSSQSGHNTVSWYQQALGQGPQFIFQYYREEENGRGNFPPRFSGLQFPNYSSELNVNALELDDSALYLCASSNRDSYEQYFGPGTRLTVT.

The gene calls are TRBV19 and TRBJ2-1, with TRBD2 identical over 12 bases. Unmatched junction bases numbered 12, after V lost 3 bases and J lost 0 bases. Germline V gene lookup returns CDR1 LNHDA and CDR2 SQIVND (reference sequence). CDR3 length: 20 amino acids. The chain's CDR3 is CASSIFPGLAGQSSYNEQFF. CDR3 nucleotides: TGTGCCAGTAGTATTTTTCCGGGACTAGCGGGCCAGAGCTCCTACAATGAGCAGTTCTTC. The full variable domain, its missing parts supplied by reference TRBV19 and TRBJ2-1, is DGGITQSPKYLFRKEGQNVTLSCEQNLNHDAMYWYRQDPGQGLRLIYYSQIVNDFQKGDIAEGYSVSREKKESFPLTVTSAQKNPTAFYLCASSIFPGLAGQSSYNEQFFGPGTRLTVL.

The rearrangement uses TRBV19 and TRBJ2-1, with D unresolved. The CDR3 is 14 residues long. CDR1 LNHDA and CDR2 SQIVND come from the germline V gene (reference sequence). The V end lost 5 bases, the J end lost 3 bases, and 11 bases lay between the germline ends. The CDR3 loop is CASSFGPLYNEQFF. The CDR3 nucleotides are TGTGCCAGTAGTTTCGGACCCCTCTACAATGAGCAGTTCTTC. Full variable domain (remainder filled in from reference TRBV19 and TRBJ2-1): DGGITQSPKYLFRKEGQNVTLSCEQNLNHDAMYWYRQDPGQGLRLIYYSQIVNDFQKGDIAEGYSVSREKKESFPLTVTSAQKNPTAFYLCASSFGPLYNEQFFGPGTRLTVL.

This rearrangement joins TRBV2 to TRBJ2-1; D remains ambiguous. Looked up from germline, CDR1 is SNHLY and CDR2 is FYNNEI. V was clipped by 4 bases and J by 8 bases, with 12 bases between them. The CDR3 totals 13 residues. The chain's CDR3 is CASSVTPGYEQFF. The CDR3 coding sequence is TGTGCCAGCAGTGTAACCCCGGGCTATGAGCAGTTCTTC.

The V and J genes are TRBV6-5 and TRBJ1-4; D is possibly TRBD1 (5 bases). This CDR3 has 14 residues. CDR1 and CDR2 (germline): MNHEY, SVGAGI. V lost 1 base to trimming and J lost 6 bases, with 9 bases between them. CDR3 DNA sequence: TGTGCCAGCAGTTACTTGGCGACAGATGAAAAACTGTTTTTT. Translated, it gives CASSYLATDEKLFF.

This sequence joins TRBV6-4 and TRBJ2-1; D remains unclear. V was cut by 4 bases and J by 8 bases, with 12 bases left in between. CDR3 length: 13 amino acids. From germline, CDR1 is MRHNA and CDR2 SNTAGT. The CDR3 spells CASSVVDTDEQFF. The CDR3 coding sequence is TGTGCCAGCAGTGTAGTAGATACAGATGAGCAGTTCTTC.

J is TRBJ2-7 and V is TRBV5-4; TRBD1 is a possible D gene (6 bases). V was clipped by 3 bases and J by 3 bases, with 13 bases between them. CDR3 length: 14 residues. Germline CDR1 is SGHNT and CDR2 is YYREEE (reference sequence). The CDR3 protein is CASSSRDTYYEQYF. The CDR3 DNA reads TGTGCCAGCAGCTCCCGGGACACGTACTACGAGCAGTACTTC.

This clone was detected only once. The chain carries TRBV30 and TRBJ1-2; TRBD1 agrees at 12 bases. Trimming removed 2 bases from V and 6 bases from J; junction bases left unmatched: 7. CDR1 is GTSNPN, CDR2 SVGIG, per germline (reference sequence). CDR3 size: 15 residues. The CDR3 DNA reads as TGTGCCTGGAGTTCCGGGACAGGGGGCGGTGATGGCTACACCTTC. It codes for CAWSSGTGGGDGYTF.

The chain uses TRBV5-1 and TRBJ2-3; the D gene is possibly TRBD2 (5 bases). Trimming took 4 bases from V and 1 from J, leaving 19 bases between them. The germline V gene encodes CDR1 SGHRS and CDR2 YFSETQ. This CDR3 comprises 17 residues. The CDR3 loop reads CASSKWEDSRGTDTQYF. The CDR3 bases are TGCGCCAGCAGCAAATGGGAAGACTCGAGGGGCACAGATACGCAGTATTTT.

The genes are TRBV5-6 and TRBJ2-5; TRBD1 aligns across 12 bases. The CDR3 spans 17 residues. The ends lost 4 bases at V and 4 bases at J; junction bases unmatched: 11. Germline loops: CDR1 SGHDT, CDR2 YYEEEE. Here the CDR3 reads CASSNRDRGLWLETQYF. The CDR3 nucleotides are TGTGCCAGCAGCAACCGGGACAGGGGGCTTTGGTTAGAGACCCAGTACTTC.

The rearrangement uses TRBV6-6 and TRBJ1-1; D unresolved. Trimming shortened V by 0 bases and J by 1 base, and 9 bases separated the two germline ends. CDR1 is MNHNY, CDR2 SVGAGI, per germline (reference sequence). This CDR3 has 15 amino acids. This chain's CDR3 is CASSYSIIQNTEAFF. The CDR3 coding sequence is TGTGCCAGCAGTTACTCTATAATCCAGAACACTGAAGCTTTCTTT.